This T cell receptor beta chain stems from a study of T-cell memory formation after mild COVID-19. MiXCR, run by TCRdb on the 5' RACE reads, gives a single entry per CDR3 protein. The repertoire has hundreds of thousands of distinct CDR3 sequences, roughly 15% of them found once; the top ten carry approximately 21%. CDR1 WSHSY and CDR2 SAAADI come from the germline V gene. The CDR3 runs 16 residues. Trimming cost V 8 bases and J 5 bases; bases outside gene matches: 16. This clonotype was sampled from a man between 18 and 35 years old who had mild COVID-19 (a few samples of this study predate the infection). Cell type and time point are not known. The sequencing sample was made of PBMCs or a T cell subset sorted from them (not recorded which). The chain combines TRBV10-2 with TRBJ2-3, with 7 bases identical to TRBD2. This CDR3 reads CASASHSRLAEDTQYF. CDR3 in DNA: TGCGCCAGCGCTTCCCACTCCCGCCTAGCGGAAGATACGCAGTATTTT.